Following are 11 T cell receptor beta chains from one sample sequenced in a study of shared clonotypes between healthy human individuals. Profiling relied on immunoSEQ multiplex PCR, and the TCRdb table lists in-frame clones only, not all of them. This table has approximately 980,000 clones, about three quarters appearing once. Sequencing was carried out using memory CD4+ T cells sorted from blood. Subset specified: CD45RA-negative fraction. These receptors originate from a young man in good health.

This clone was picked up a small number of times. The rearrangement uses TRBV19 and TRBJ1-2, with D possibly matching TRBD1 (6 bases). CDR3 length: 15 residues. In germline, CDR1 is LNHDA, CDR2 SQIVND (reference sequence). The V gene lost 7 bases and the J gene lost 2 bases, with 17 bases spanning the gap. The CDR3 nucleotides are TGTGCCAGTAAGGGGGACGGGACACCCAACTATGGCTACACCTTC. Translated, it gives CASKGDGTPNYGYTF.

The chain recombines TRBV16 with TRBJ2-1; 9 bases match TRBD2. This CDR3 comprises 14 residues. J lost 7 bases, V lost 3 bases, and 4 bases had no gene match. Germline CDR1 and CDR2: KGHSY and FQNENV. The CDR3 region is CASSQTRGGNEQFF. The CDR3 DNA reads as TGTGCCAGCAGCCAGACGCGGGGGGGGAATGAGCAGTTCTTC. Looking up the rest from reference TRBV16 and TRBJ2-1 gives the full variable domain: GEEVAQTPKHLVRGEGQKAKLYCAPIKGHSYVFWYQQVLKNEFKFLISFQNENVFDETGMPKERFSAKCLPNSPCSLEIQATKLEDSAVYFCASSQTRGGNEQFFGPGTRLTVL.

The gene calls are TRBV29-1 and TRBJ1-1, with D tentatively TRBD1 (6 bases). CDR1 and CDR2 from the germline V gene are SQVTM and ANQGSEA. CDR3 length: 11 amino acids. Between the trimmed V and J ends, which lost 7 bases and 4 bases, there was a span of 10 bases. The DNA for the CDR3 is TGCAGCGCCGCGGACAGCACTGAAGCTTTCTTT. Translated, it gives CSAADSTEAFF.

The chain couples TRBV15 to TRBJ2-7, with unresolved D. This CDR3 is 14 amino acids long. From germline, CDR1 is LNHNV and CDR2 YYDKDF (reference sequence). The V end was cut by 0 bases, the J end by 2 bases, with 8 bases between. The CDR3 DNA reads as TGTGCCACCAGCAGAGATCCTCTAGCCTACGAGCAGTACTTC. Protein: CATSRDPLAYEQYF.

Points on this clone: Other DNA sequences in this sample translate to the same CDR3. The chain employs TRBV6-1 and TRBJ2-7; TRBD1 aligns across 7 bases. The CDR3 totals 13 residues. Germline trimming cut 3 bases from V and 4 bases from J; bases unmatched to any gene: 3. Per the germline V gene, CDR1 is MNHNS and CDR2 is SASEGT. CDR3 in DNA: TGTGCCAGCAGTGAGACAGGGAAGTACGAGCAGTACTTC. Encoded protein: CASSETGKYEQYF.

The V call is TRBV2, the J call TRBJ1-1; a possible D gene is TRBD1 (6 bases). The germline V gene has CDR1 SNHLY and CDR2 FYNNEI. Trimming removed 6 bases from V and 3 bases from J, with 14 bases in between. This CDR3 is 14 amino acids long. CDR3 DNA sequence: TGTGCCAGCAGCGATACAGGGTCGGACACTGAAGCTTTCTTT. Protein product: CASSDTGSDTEAFF.

The rearrangement uses TRBV6-4 and TRBJ2-7; the match to TRBD1 covers 7 bases. This CDR3 comprises 14 residues. Germline V gene data show CDR1 as MRHNA and CDR2 as SNTAGT. The trim removed 8 bases at V and 4 bases at J, leaving 11 bases unmatched. In nucleotides, the CDR3 is TGTGCCAGCGCCGGGGACAGTGAATTTTACGAGCAGTACTTC. Translation: CASAGDSEFYEQYF.

V is TRBV19 and J is TRBJ1-1, with a weak D call TRBD1 (6 bases). This CDR3 contains 13 residues. Trimming removed 1 base from V and 8 bases from J, with 11 bases in between. Germline V CDR1 and CDR2: LNHDA, SQIVND (reference sequence). This chain's CDR3 is CASSIGNREEAFF. The CDR3 DNA reads TGTGCCAGTAGTATAGGTAACAGGGAAGAAGCTTTCTTT. The full variable domain, rest sourced from reference TRBV19 and TRBJ1-1, is DGGITQSPKYLFRKEGQNVTLSCEQNLNHDAMYWYRQDPGQGLRLIYYSQIVNDFQKGDIAEGYSVSREKKESFPLTVTSAQKNPTAFYLCASSIGNREEAFFGQGTRLTVV.

This rearrangement joins TRBV7-2 to TRBJ1-6, with D hard to call. V shed 5 bases and J shed 0 bases, with 8 bases lying between them. The CDR3 extends over 15 amino acids. The germline V gene has CDR1 SGHTA and CDR2 FQGNSA. For the CDR3, the DNA is TGTGCCAGCAGCATCGGCAGCTCCTATAATTCACCCCTCCACTTT. Translation gives CASSIGSSYNSPLHF.

This chain uses TRBV11-2 with TRBJ1-2; no firm D call. This CDR3 region has 14 residues. The germline CDR1 and CDR2 sequences are SGHAT and FQNNGV. V gave up 1 base and J gave up 0 bases, with 6 bases separating them. CDR3 protein: CASSLGQANYGYTF. DNA for the CDR3: TGTGCCAGCAGCTTAGGCCAGGCTAACTATGGCTACACCTTC.

V gene TRBV2 combines with J gene TRBJ1-4; 10 bases map to TRBD1. The germline V gene has CDR1 SNHLY and CDR2 FYNNEI. This CDR3 comprises 14 residues. V lost 8 bases, J lost 8 bases, and 8 bases stayed unmatched. In DNA form, the CDR3 reads TGTGCCAGCGGGGGACAGGGGAAGGGCGAAAAACTGTTTTTT. It encodes CASGGQGKGEKLFF.